This TCR beta chain was retrieved from a study of blood T cell repertoires in COVID-19. This clone was recorded at least ten times. The germline CDR1 and CDR2 sequences are LNHDA and SQIVND (reference sequence). The CDR3 loop spans 15 amino acids. The ends lost 7 bases at V and 7 bases at J; junction bases unmatched: 12. Some clones are missing from TCRdb's copy, which holds only in-frame ones; the method was immunoSEQ multiplex PCR. The sample shows around 76,000 clones, about three quarters of them seen only once. This TCR derives from a woman older than 75 with active or convalescent COVID-19. The sequenced sample consisted of peripheral blood. The chain recombines TRBV19 with TRBJ1-2, with 10 bases identical to TRBD1. CDR3 amino acids: CASNPRDRGFGGYTF. The CDR3 region has the DNA TGTGCCAGTAACCCTCGGGACAGGGGATTTGGTGGCTACACCTTC.